This TCR beta chain appears in the sequencing data of a study of cytomegalovirus exposure and HLA in healthy donors. Remarks on this clone: Its antigen is not identified.

Study-level results: Productive status was seen about 87% or about 30% of the time for most TCR beta V segments in an earlier analysis. Testing in vitro showed a few CMV-associated chains specific for CMV antigens. Reports indicate that TCR beta sequences accurately predicted the HLA-A and HLA-B alleles of most subjects.

Vbeta (60) and Jbeta (13) primers were used in the PCR. The assay was immunoSEQ multiplex PCR, and TCRdb's table has in-frame clones only and misses some. The data show 160,000 or so clones, about 78% seen once. Trimming cost V 4 bases and J 6 bases, with 21 bases left between them. The CDR3 runs 16 residues. Germline V lookup: CDR1 SGHRS, CDR2 YFSETQ. This TCR came from a man in his forties in good health and CMV-seronegative. This sequence joins TRBV5-1 and TRBJ2-3; the D gene is possibly TRBD2 (7 bases). The sequencing sample was made of PBMCs. CDR3 DNA sequence: TGCGCCAGCAGCCCGGGGGGCGGGATACTCTCGGATACGCAGTATTTT. Protein: CASSPGGGILSDTQYF.